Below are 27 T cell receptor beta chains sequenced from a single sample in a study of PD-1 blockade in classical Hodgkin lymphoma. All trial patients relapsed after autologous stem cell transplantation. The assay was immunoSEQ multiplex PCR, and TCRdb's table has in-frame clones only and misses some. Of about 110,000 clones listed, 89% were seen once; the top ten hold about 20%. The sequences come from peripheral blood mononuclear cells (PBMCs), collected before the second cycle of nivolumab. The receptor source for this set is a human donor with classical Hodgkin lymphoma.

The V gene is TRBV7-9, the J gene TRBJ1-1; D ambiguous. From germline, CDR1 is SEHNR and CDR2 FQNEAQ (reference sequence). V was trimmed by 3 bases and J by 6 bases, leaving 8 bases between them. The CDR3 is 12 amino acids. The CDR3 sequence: CASSLDLPEAFF. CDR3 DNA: TGTGCCAGCAGCTTGGATTTGCCTGAAGCTTTCTTT. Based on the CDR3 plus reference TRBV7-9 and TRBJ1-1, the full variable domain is DTGVSQNPRHKITKRGQNVTFRCDPISEHNRLYWYRQTLGQGPEFLTYFQNEAQLEKSRLLSDRFSAERPKGSFSTLEIQRTEQGDSAMYLCASSLDLPEAFFGQGTRLTVV.

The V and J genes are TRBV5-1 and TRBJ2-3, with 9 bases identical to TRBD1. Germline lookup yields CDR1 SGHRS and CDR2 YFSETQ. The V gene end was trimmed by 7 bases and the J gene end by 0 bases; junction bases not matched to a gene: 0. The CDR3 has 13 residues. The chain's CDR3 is CASGTGSTDTQYF. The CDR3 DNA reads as TGCGCCAGCGGGACAGGGAGCACAGATACGCAGTATTTT. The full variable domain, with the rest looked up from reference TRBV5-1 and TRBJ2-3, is KAGVTQTPRYLIKTRGQQVTLSCSPISGHRSVSWYQQTPGQGLQFLFEYFSETQRNKGNFPGRFSGRQFSNSRSEMNVSTLELGDSALYLCASGTGSTDTQYFGPGTRLTVL.

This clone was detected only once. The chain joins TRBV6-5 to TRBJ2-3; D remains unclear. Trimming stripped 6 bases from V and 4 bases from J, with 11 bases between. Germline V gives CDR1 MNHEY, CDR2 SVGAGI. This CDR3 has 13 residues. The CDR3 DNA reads TGTGCCAGCAGGGCCCGGTCAGCAGATACGCAGTATTTT. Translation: CASRARSADTQYF.

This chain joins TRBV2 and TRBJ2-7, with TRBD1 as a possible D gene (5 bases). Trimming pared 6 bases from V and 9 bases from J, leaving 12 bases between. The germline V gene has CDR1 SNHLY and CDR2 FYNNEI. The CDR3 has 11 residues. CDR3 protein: CASRGELRQYF. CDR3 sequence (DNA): TGTGCCAGCAGAGGGGAATTAAGGCAGTACTTC.

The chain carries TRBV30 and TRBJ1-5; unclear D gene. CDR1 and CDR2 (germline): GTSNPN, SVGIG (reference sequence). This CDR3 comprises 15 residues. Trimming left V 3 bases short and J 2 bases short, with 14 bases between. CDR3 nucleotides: TGTGCCTGGAGAAGCGTAAGGTCGGGCAATCAGCCCCAGCATTTT. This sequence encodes CAWRSVRSGNQPQHF.

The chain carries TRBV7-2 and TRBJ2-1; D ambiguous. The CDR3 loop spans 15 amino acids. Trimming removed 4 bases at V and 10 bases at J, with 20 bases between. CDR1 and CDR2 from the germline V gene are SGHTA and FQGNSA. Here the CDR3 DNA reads TGTGCCAGCAGCTCTGATCCGGTCAGAGTGGGAGAGCAGTTCTTC. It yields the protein CASSSDPVRVGEQFF.

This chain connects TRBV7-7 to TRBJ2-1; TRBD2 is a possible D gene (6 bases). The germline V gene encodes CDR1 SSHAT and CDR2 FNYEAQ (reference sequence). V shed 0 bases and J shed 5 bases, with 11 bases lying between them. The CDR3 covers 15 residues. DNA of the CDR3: TGTGCCAGCAGCTTAGCCCTGGGACTGGACAATGAGCAGTTCTTC. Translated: CASSLALGLDNEQFF.

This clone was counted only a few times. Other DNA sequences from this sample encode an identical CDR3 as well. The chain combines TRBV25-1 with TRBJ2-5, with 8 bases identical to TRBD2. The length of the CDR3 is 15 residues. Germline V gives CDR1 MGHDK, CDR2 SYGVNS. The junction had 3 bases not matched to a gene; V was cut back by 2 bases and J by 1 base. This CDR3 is CASSEPTSGQETQYF. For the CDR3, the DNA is TGTGCCAGCAGTGAACCTACTAGCGGCCAAGAGACCCAGTACTTC. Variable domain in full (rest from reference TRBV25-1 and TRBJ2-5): EADIYQTPRYLVIGTGKKITLECSQTMGHDKMYWYQQDPGMELHLIHYSYGVNSTEKGDLSSESTVSRIRTEHFPLTLESARPSHTSQYLCASSEPTSGQETQYFGPGTRLLVL.

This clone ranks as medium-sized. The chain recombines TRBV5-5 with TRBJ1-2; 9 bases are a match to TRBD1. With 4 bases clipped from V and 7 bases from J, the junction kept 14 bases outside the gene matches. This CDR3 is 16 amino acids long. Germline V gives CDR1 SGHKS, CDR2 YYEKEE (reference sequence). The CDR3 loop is CASSGGQGSSGVGYTF. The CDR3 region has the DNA TGTGCCAGCAGCGGGGGACAGGGTTCGTCAGGGGTTGGCTACACCTTC. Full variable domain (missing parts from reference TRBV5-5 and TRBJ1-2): DAGVTQSPTHLIKTRGQQVTLRCSPISGHKSVSWYQQVLGQGPQFIFQYYEKEERGRGNFPDRFSARQFPNYSSELNVNALLLGDSALYLCASSGGQGSSGVGYTFGSGTRLTVV.

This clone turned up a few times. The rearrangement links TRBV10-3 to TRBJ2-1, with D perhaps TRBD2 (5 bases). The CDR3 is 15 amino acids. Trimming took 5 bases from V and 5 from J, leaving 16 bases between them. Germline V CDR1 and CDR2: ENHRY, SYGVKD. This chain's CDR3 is CAISPGVAGHNEQFF. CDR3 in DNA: TGTGCCATCAGTCCCGGGGTAGCTGGGCACAATGAGCAGTTCTTC.

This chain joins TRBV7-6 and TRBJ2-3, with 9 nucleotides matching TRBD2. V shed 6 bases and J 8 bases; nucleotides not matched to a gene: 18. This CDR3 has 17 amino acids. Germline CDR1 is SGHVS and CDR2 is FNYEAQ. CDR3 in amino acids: CASSHRGASGDWGTQYF. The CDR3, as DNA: TGTGCCAGCAGTCACAGGGGAGCTAGCGGGGATTGGGGTACGCAGTATTTT.

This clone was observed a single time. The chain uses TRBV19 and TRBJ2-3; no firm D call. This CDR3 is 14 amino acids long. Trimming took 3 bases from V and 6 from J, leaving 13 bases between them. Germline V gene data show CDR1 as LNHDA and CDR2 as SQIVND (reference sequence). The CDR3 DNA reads TGTGCCAGTAGTATGAACGGAAAGTGGGATACGCAGTATTTT. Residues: CASSMNGKWDTQYF.

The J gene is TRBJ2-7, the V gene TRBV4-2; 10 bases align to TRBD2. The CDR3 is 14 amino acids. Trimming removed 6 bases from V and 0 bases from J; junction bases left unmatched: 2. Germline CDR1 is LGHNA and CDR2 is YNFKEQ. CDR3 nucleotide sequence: TGTGCCAGCAGTCTAGCGGGAGTCTCCTACGAGCAGTACTTC. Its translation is CASSLAGVSYEQYF.

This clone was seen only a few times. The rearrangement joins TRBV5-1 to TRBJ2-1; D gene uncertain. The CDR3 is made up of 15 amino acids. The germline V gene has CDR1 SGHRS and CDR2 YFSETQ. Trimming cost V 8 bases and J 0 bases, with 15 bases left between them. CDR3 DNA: TGCGCCAGGCCACCGTCAAGCCCCTCCTACAATGAGCAGTTCTTC. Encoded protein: CARPPSSPSYNEQFF. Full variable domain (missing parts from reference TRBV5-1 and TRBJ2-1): KAGVTQTPRYLIKTRGQQVTLSCSPISGHRSVSWYQQTPGQGLQFLFEYFSETQRNKGNFPGRFSGRQFSNSRSEMNVSTLELGDSALYLCARPPSSPSYNEQFFGPGTRLTVL.

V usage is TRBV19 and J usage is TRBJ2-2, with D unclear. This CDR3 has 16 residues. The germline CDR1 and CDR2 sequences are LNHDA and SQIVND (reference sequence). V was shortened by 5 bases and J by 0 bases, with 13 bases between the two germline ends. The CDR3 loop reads CASSGYQPTNTGELFF. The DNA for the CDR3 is TGTGCCAGTAGTGGGTACCAACCCACGAACACCGGGGAGCTGTTTTTT.

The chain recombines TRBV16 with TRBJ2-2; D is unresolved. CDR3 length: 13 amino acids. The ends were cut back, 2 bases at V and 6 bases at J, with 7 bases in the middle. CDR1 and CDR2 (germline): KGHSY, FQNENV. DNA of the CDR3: TGTGCCAGCAGCCAACGTTCGGCCGGGGAGCTGTTTTTT. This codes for CASSQRSAGELFF.

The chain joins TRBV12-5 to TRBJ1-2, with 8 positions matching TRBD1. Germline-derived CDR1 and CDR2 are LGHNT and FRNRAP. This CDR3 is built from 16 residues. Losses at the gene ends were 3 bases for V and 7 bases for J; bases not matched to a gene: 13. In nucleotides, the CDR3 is TGTGCTAGTGGTTTTGTACAGGGGGGTGCTATGGGTGGCTACACCTTC. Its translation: CASGFVQGGAMGGYTF. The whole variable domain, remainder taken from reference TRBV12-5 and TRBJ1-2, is DARVTQTPRHKVTEMGQEVTMRCQPILGHNTVFWYRQTMMQGLELLAYFRNRAPLDDSGMPKDRFSAEMPDATLATLKIQPSEPRDSAVYFCASGFVQGGAMGGYTFGSGTRLTVV.

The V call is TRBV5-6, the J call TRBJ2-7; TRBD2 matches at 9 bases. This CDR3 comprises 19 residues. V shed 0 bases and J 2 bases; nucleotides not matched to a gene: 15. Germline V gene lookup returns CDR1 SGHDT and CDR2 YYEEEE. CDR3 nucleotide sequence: TGTGCCAGCAGCTTGGTCGCGGGGGCGTCGAGCGGGAGGCCCTACGAGCAGTACTTC. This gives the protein CASSLVAGASSGRPYEQYF. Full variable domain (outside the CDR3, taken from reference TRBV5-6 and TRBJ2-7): DAGVTQSPTHLIKTRGQQVTLRCSPKSGHDTVSWYQQALGQGPQFIFQYYEEEERQRGNFPDRFSGHQFPNYSSELNVNALLLGDSALYLCASSLVAGASSGRPYEQYFGPGTRLTVT.

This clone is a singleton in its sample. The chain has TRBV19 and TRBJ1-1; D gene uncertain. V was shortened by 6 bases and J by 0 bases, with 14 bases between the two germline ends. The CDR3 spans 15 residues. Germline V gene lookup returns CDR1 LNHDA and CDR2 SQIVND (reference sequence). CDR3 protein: CASRASATLNTEAFF. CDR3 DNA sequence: TGTGCCAGTAGAGCCTCGGCGACCTTGAACACTGAAGCTTTCTTT. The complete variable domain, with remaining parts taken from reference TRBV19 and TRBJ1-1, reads DGGITQSPKYLFRKEGQNVTLSCEQNLNHDAMYWYRQDPGQGLRLIYYSQIVNDFQKGDIAEGYSVSREKKESFPLTVTSAQKNPTAFYLCASRASATLNTEAFFGQGTRLTVV.

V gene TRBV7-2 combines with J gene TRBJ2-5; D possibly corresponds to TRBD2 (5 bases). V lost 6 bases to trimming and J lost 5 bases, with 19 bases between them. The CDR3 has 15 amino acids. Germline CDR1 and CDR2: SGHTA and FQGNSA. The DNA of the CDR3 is TGTGCCAGCAGTTCTCAACGGGGTAGCCGGGAGACCCAGTACTTC. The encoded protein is CASSSQRGSRETQYF.

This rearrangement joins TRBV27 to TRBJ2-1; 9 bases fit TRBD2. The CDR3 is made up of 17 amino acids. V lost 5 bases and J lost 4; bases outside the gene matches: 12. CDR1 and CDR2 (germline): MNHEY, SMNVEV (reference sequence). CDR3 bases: TGTGCCAGCAGTCCCTTCTCACCTAGCGGGACATACAATGAGCAGTTCTTC. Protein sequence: CASSPFSPSGTYNEQFF.

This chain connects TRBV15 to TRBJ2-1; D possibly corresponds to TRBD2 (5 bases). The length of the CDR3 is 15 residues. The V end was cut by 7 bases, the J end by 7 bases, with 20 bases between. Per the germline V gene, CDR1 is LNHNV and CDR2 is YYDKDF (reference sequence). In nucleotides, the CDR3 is TGTGCCACCACTCGGGGTAGCACGAATTGGAATGAGCAGTTCTTC. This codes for CATTRGSTNWNEQFF. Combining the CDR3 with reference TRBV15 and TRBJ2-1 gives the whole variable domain DAMVIQNPRYQVTQFGKPVTLSCSQTLNHNVMYWYQQKSSQAPKLLFHYYDKDFNNEADTPDNFQSRRPNTSFCFLDIRSPGLGDTAMYLCATTRGSTNWNEQFFGPGTRLTVL.

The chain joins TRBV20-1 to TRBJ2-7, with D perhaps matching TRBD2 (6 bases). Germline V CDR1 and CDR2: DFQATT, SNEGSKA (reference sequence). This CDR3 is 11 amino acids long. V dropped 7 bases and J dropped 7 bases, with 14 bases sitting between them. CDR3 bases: TGCAGTGTGCCGGGACTTCAAGAGCAGTACTTC. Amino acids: CSVPGLQEQYF.

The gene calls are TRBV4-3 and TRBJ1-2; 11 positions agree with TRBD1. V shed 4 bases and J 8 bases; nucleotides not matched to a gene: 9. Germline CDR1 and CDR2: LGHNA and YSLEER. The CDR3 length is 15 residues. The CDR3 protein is CASSRSRTGGFGYTF. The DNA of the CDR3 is TGCGCCAGCAGCCGGTCGAGGACAGGGGGCTTCGGCTACACCTTC.

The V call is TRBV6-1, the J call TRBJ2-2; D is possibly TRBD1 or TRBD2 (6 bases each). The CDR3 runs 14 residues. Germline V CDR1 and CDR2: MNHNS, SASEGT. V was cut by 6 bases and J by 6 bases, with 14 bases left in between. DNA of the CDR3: TGTGCCAGCAGCCTAACGGGGGCTCCCGGGGAGCTGTTTTTT. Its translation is CASSLTGAPGELFF.

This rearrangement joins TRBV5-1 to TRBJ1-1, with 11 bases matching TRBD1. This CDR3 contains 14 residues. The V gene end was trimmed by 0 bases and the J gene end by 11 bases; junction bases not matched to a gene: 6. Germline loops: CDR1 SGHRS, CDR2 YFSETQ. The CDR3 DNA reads TGCGCCAGCAGCTTGGAGCTCGGGACAGGGGGGGCTTTCTTT. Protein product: CASSLELGTGGAFF.

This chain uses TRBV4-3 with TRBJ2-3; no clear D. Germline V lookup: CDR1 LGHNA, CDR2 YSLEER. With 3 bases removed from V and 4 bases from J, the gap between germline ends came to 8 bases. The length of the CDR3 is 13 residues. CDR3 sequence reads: CASSQPPADTQYF. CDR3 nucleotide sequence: TGCGCCAGCAGCCAGCCCCCTGCAGATACGCAGTATTTT.